This T cell receptor beta chain was profiled in a study of shared clonotypes between healthy human individuals (dated by TCRdb to the early 2020s). Study-level background: The cohort comprised two women and a few men aged 18 to 49 years. The study deeply sequenced blood TCR repertoires of five healthy adults to estimate repertoire size and the extent of clonotype sharing between individuals. To increase sequencing depth and limit assay-specific biases, TCR repertoire library preparation and sequencing were carried out by different laboratories using diverse techniques. Per donor, leukapheresis produced somewhere between about 0.85 and 9.5 billion PBMCs. General conclusions and limits of the study: Because the study included only a small number of donors, the genetic and exposure-history diversity represented was limited. Pairwise subsampling indicated that sequencing depth was expected to affect the degree of clonotype sharing among donors. Sampling was limited to blood, and TCR repertoires in tissue likely differ from TCR repertoires in blood.

Healthy HIV-negative adults with no recently reported acute infections or vaccinations were included as donors. All donors were Caucasian adults living in Nashville, Tennessee, USA. For unsorted samples, 80 million to 100 million PBMCs were counted, and genomic DNA was extracted using the QIAamp DNA Blood Mini kit. After blood collection by leukapheresis, PBMCs were isolated using Ficoll-Histopaque density gradient centrifugation and then cryopreserved in the vapor phase of liquid nitrogen. Concerning this clone: The clone's antigen remains unknown. No much larger clonotype is one base removed from it; base qualities were not supplied.

The CDR3 has 11 amino acids, counting the end cysteine and phenylalanine. The kept DNA is CDR3 alone, 33 bases in frame from the first base. The CDR1 and CDR2 encoded by the germline V gene (reference sequence) are GTSNPN and SVGIG. V is clipped by 5 bases and J by 2 bases, and the sequence between their germline boundaries is 4 bases long. Using the deep immunoSEQ assay, multiplex PCR amplified TCR CDR3 regions from genomic DNA. Extracted genomic DNA from each cell subset was distributed evenly across all wells of several immunoSEQ 96-well plates, and each plate was treated as a replicate. For unsorted PBMC, about 300 ng of genomic DNA, equivalent to around 33,000 T cell genomes, went into each replicate PCR. Ten immunoSEQ deep assay plates were used to sequence unsorted PBMC genomic DNA. The purified libraries were quantified using a Qubit 3.0 fluorometer, sized with a Bioanalyzer 2100, and then quantified again using the KAPA Library Quantification kit. Each immunoSEQ 96-well plate was sequenced on its own single-read 150-cycle Illumina NextSeq 550 flow cell. In the authors' own workflow: Because only junctional sequences without quality scores were contained in the immunoSEQ output, filtering matching that applied to full-length reads could not be performed. To assign V/J genes and CDR3, sequences were annotated using PyIR, a Python wrapper for IgBLAST v1.9, with IMGT germline references. Any read was removed if the V/J assignment was weak (E-value above 1e-6), the CDR3 was missing, or the read contained stop codons, out-of-frame junctions, or ambiguous translated residues. V3J clonotypes were defined as sequences sharing an identical inferred V gene, J gene, and CDR3 amino acid sequence. Percentage overlap between repertoires was calculated by dividing the number of shared unique clonotypes by the size of the smaller repertoire. Three approaches were used to assess repertoire richness: RTK rarefaction, the Chao1 estimator, and Recon v2.1 estimates of unobserved clonotypes. TCRdb obtained this table from immuneACCESS and retained in-frame rearrangements with V and J assigned. These tables miss some clones; where compared with another copy, unresolved V genes account for less than half of the shortfall, and the remainder is unexplained. For V, J and clone size, that table is used; D and trimming come from the DNA. Across this sample there are over 400,000 clones, with 78% seen only once. Around 13% of the sample rests with the top ten.

The sequenced sample was PBMCs. The V and J genes are TRBV30 and TRBJ1-3, with the D gene too uncertain to name. This sequence originates from a woman in her forties in good health. Some clones in this sample may be carry-over from other donors' samples. The nucleotide sequence reads TGTGCCTGGGGGGCTGGAAACACCATATATTTT. This gives the protein CAWGAGNTIYF. Full variable domain (CDR3 extended with the reference TRBV30 and TRBJ1-3 proteins): SQTIHQWPATLVQPVGSPLSLECTVEGTSNPNLYWYRQAAGRGLQLLFYSVGIGQISSEVPQNLSASRPQDRQFILSSKKLLLSDSGFYLCAWGAGNTIYFGEGSWLTVV.